This TCR beta chain was observed in a study of blood T cell repertoires in COVID-19. Study as a whole: COVID-19 samples, acute and convalescent, were from the United States, Italy and Spain.

In the authors' methods: Researchers report that nucleated cell counts were estimated from reference gene primer amplification. The assay was immunoSEQ multiplex PCR, and TCRdb's table has in-frame clones only and misses some. The V and J calls and clone size come from that table; D and trimming were worked out from the DNA. The sample holds fewer than 55,000 clones, roughly 88% seen once. From germline, CDR1 is SGHTA and CDR2 FQGNSA. There are 14 residues in the CDR3. Trimming cost V 5 bases and J 5 bases; bases outside gene matches: 6. The chain carries TRBV7-2 and TRBJ2-7; 10 bases map to TRBD2. Sequencing was carried out using peripheral blood. The clonotype originates from a man over 45 with active COVID-19. In nucleotides, the CDR3 is TGTGCCAGCAGCCAGGGACTAGCGCGTGACGAGCAGTACTTC. It specifies CASSQGLARDEQYF.